The rows below give T cell receptor beta chains drawn from one sample of a study of blood T cell repertoires in COVID-19. Generated by immunoSEQ multiplex PCR, the TCRdb table keeps only in-frame clones and is missing some. The profile shows 45,000 to 65,000 clones, roughly 87% of them singletons. The sequenced sample consisted of peripheral blood. These receptors were collected from a man between 60 and 75 years old with active COVID-19. Both conserved end residues are part of each CDR3. Each record gives: V gene, clone size, J gene, D gene, CDR3 DNA, CDR3 protein. D genes are given only for firm matches. Size tells how often a clone was seen (once, few, many) or the class of an expanded clone, and some rows leave it out.

>TRBV7-2|-|TRBJ2-7|-
TGTGCCAGCAGGGGGCTTGGGGCCTACGAGCAGTACTTC
CASRGLGAYEQYF
>TRBV11-2|once|TRBJ1-1|TRBD1
TGTGCCAGCAGCTTTCCCGGACAGGGGCGAATTGAAGCTTTCTTT
CASSFPGQGRIEAFF
>TRBV19|-|TRBJ2-1|TRBD1
TGTGCCAGTAGTACAGACAGGGGTTATTACAATGAGCAGTTCTTC
CASSTDRGYYNEQFF
>TRBV2|few|TRBJ2-3|-
TGTGCCAGCAGTGAGAGGCTCACAGATACGCAGTATTTT
CASSERLTDTQYF
>TRBV28|-|TRBJ1-2|-
TGTGCCAGCAGTTTCGCCAGGCCGGGGGGCTACACCTTC
CASSFARPGGYTF
>TRBV7-6|few|TRBJ2-1|TRBD2
TGTGCCAGCAGCTTAGGGGTGCGAGCGGGAGAGGGAATTAGTGAGCAGTTCTTC
CASSLGVRAGEGISEQFF
>TRBV25-1|-|TRBJ2-1|-
TGTGCCAGCAGTGTAGGGGGGGGTTCCTACAATGAGCAGTTCTTC
CASSVGGGSYNEQFF
>TRBV9|once|TRBJ2-1|TRBD2
TGTGCCAGCAGCGTAGATGAGCGGGAGCACAATGAGCAGTTCTTC
CASSVDEREHNEQFF
>TRBV23-1|-|TRBJ2-2|TRBD2
TGCGCCAGCAGTCAGTTCGTACTAGCGTTCACCGGGGAGCTGTTTTTT
CASSQFVLAFTGELFF
>TRBV19|-|TRBJ2-5|-
TGTGCCAGCCTGGGGCCGGATCGGGAGACCCAGTACTTC
CASLGPDRETQYF
>TRBV18|-|TRBJ1-1|-
TGTGCCAGCTCACCCTCCTCAGGTGAAGCTTTCTTT
CASSPSSGEAFF
>TRBV10-3|-|TRBJ2-7|TRBD2
TGTGCCATCACCGCACTAGCGGGCGCCACCTACGAGCAGTACTTC
CAITALAGATYEQYF
>TRBV18|-|TRBJ2-7|-
TGTGCCAGCTCACCATCGGGGAGGGGGACCTACGAGCAGTACTTC
CASSPSGRGTYEQYF
>TRBV6-1|-|TRBJ2-5|-
TGTGCCAGCAGTGAAGGGACAGAGCCCCCCGAGACCCAGTACTTC
CASSEGTEPPETQYF
>TRBV7-8|-|TRBJ2-3|-
TGTGCCAGCAGCCTAACAGGGCCCGCAGATACGCAGTATTTT
CASSLTGPADTQYF
>TRBV5-1|-|TRBJ1-2|-
TGCGCCAGCAGCTTTGCCCCTCCCGAGGCGCGGGGCTACACCTTC
CASSFAPPEARGYTF
>TRBV12-3/TRBV12-4|-|TRBJ1-1|-
TGTGCCAGCAGTTTTCAGGGGTTTACTGAAGCTTTCTTT
CASSFQGFTEAFF
>TRBV19|-|TRBJ1-2|-
TGTGCCAGTAGTGTAACCGGGAGACACTATGGCTACACCTTC
CASSVTGRHYGYTF
>TRBV6-6|-|TRBJ1-2|TRBD1
TGTGCCAGCAGATTTGGGACAGGGCACTCTTATGGCTACACCTTC
CASRFGTGHSYGYTF
>TRBV28|-|TRBJ2-7|-
TGTGCCAGCACCCCCTTTGAAAGGGGCCAATACGAGCAGTACTTC
CASTPFERGQYEQYF
>TRBV2|once|TRBJ2-2|TRBD1
TGTGCCAGCATTCGGACAGGAGGACCCGGGGAGCTGTTTTTT
CASIRTGGPGELFF
>TRBV28|-|TRBJ1-4|-
TGTGCCAGCGGAAGCTTGTTGGGGGGTGAAAAACTGTTTTTT
CASGSLLGGEKLFF
>TRBV4-1|-|TRBJ2-3|TRBD1
TGCGCCAGCAGCCAACAGGGGGCGCCCACAGATACGCAGTATTTT
CASSQQGAPTDTQYF
>TRBV7-2|-|TRBJ1-6|-
TGTGCCAGCACCTCATACATGGGGAGCTCCTATAATTCACCCCTCCACTTT
CASTSYMGSSYNSPLHF
>TRBV11-3|-|TRBJ2-1|-
TGTGCCAGCAGCTTGGGGTGGGAGAGGAATGAGCAGTTCTTC
CASSLGWERNEQFF
>TRBV7-9|-|TRBJ1-3|-
TGTGCCAGCACGGACAGCTCTGGAAACACCATATATTTT
CASTDSSGNTIYF
>TRBV9|-|TRBJ2-2|TRBD2
TGTGCCAGCAGCGTAGGGCCTAGCGGGAGGGCCGAGGGAACCGGGGAGCTGTTTTTT
CASSVGPSGRAEGTGELFF
>TRBV7-9|-|TRBJ2-5|TRBD2
TGTGCCAGCAGCCGCCTAGCGGAAGAGACCCAGTACTTC
CASSRLAEETQYF
>TRBV18|-|TRBJ1-4|TRBD1
TGTGCCAGCTCACCTGGGACAGGGCTCGATGAAAAACTGTTTTTT
CASSPGTGLDEKLFF
>TRBV5-1|-|TRBJ2-7|TRBD1
TGCGCCAGCAGCCCTAGGACAGGGGGACTCTACGAGCAGTACTTC
CASSPRTGGLYEQYF
>TRBV19|-|TRBJ2-7|TRBD1
TGTGCCAGTAGTATGACAGGGGGCCTCGGGTACGAGCAGTACTTC
CASSMTGGLGYEQYF
>TRBV4-1|-|TRBJ2-5|-
TGCGCCAGCAGCCATTTCTTTAGCGGGACAGTTCAAGAGACCCAGTACTTC
CASSHFFSGTVQETQYF
>TRBV7-2|once|TRBJ1-1|-
TGTGCCAGCAGCTTCGCAGGGGCCCTGAACACTGAAGCTTTCTTT
CASSFAGALNTEAFF
>TRBV14|-|TRBJ2-3|TRBD2
TGTGCCAGCAGCCGCCCGGGACTAGCGGGAGGTCGAGGGGATACGCAGTATTTT
CASSRPGLAGGRGDTQYF
>TRBV28|few|TRBJ2-7|TRBD2
TGTGCCAGCAGACTGGGGACTACCATCGAGCAGTACTTC
CASRLGTTIEQYF
>TRBV2|-|TRBJ2-7|TRBD1
TGTGCCAGCCGGGGGACAGGGGGCCTCGAGCAGTACTTC
CASRGTGGLEQYF
>TRBV4-3|-|TRBJ2-1|TRBD1
TGCGCCAGCAGCCCGGGACAGTCCTACAATGAGCAGTTCTTC
CASSPGQSYNEQFF
>TRBV5-4|-|TRBJ1-6|-
TGTGCCAGCAGCTTAGACAGATATAATTCACCCCTCCACTTT
CASSLDRYNSPLHF
>TRBV4-2|-|TRBJ1-1|TRBD1
TGTGCCAGCAGCCAAGGGGACAGGGCCTACACTGAAGCTTTCTTT
CASSQGDRAYTEAFF
>TRBV15|-|TRBJ1-2|-
TGTGCCACCAGCAGAGGTGGCGAAAACCTCCAGAGGTACACCTTC
CATSRGGENLQRYTF
>TRBV5-1|-|TRBJ2-3|TRBD2
TGCGCCAGCAGCTTGTCTCCTGGGACTAGCGGAACAGATACGCAGTATTTT
CASSLSPGTSGTDTQYF
>TRBV7-2|once|TRBJ2-3|-
TGTGCCAGCAGCCCTCGGTTAAGTAGCACAGATACGCAGTATTTT
CASSPRLSSTDTQYF
>TRBV7-2|-|TRBJ1-1|-
TGTGCCAGCAGCTTTGGGGGGTCCCCGGCTTTCTTT
CASSFGGSPAFF
>TRBV7-9|few|TRBJ2-2|-
TGTGCCAGCGGCTCAGGGGTTGTCACCGGGGAGCTGTTTTTT
CASGSGVVTGELFF
>TRBV18|-|TRBJ2-3|TRBD2
TGTGCCAGCTCACCACCTAGCGGGAGTAATACGCAGTATTTT
CASSPPSGSNTQYF
>TRBV18|-|TRBJ2-6|-
TGTGCCAGCTTCACTAGCCTCTCTGGGGCCAACGTCCTGACTTTC
CASFTSLSGANVLTF
>TRBV28|few|TRBJ2-7|TRBD2
TGTGCCAGCAGCCGCTTGGCGGGAGCTTACGAGCAGTACTTC
CASSRLAGAYEQYF
>TRBV25-1|-|TRBJ2-7|TRBD2
TGTGCCAGCAGGTCTAGCGGGTCTTACGAGCAGTACTTC
CASRSSGSYEQYF
>TRBV5-4|-|TRBJ2-3|-
TGTGCCAGCAGCCTCTTCGGGAGTAGTTACGCGCAGTATTTT
CASSLFGSSYAQYF
>TRBV28|-|TRBJ2-6|-
TGTGCCAGCAGTTCCCAAGACATCTCCTCTGGGGCCAACGTCCTGACTTTC
CASSSQDISSGANVLTF
>TRBV4-2|once|TRBJ1-5|-
TGTGCCAGCAGCCCTTCGGAGATTAGCAATCAGCCCCAGCATTTT
CASSPSEISNQPQHF
>TRBV15|once|TRBJ2-1|-
TGTGCCACCAGCAGAGATCCGGGACAATACAATGAGCAGTTCTTC
CATSRDPGQYNEQFF
>TRBV7-9|-|TRBJ2-2|-
TGTGCCAGCAGCCCCGGTCCCCAGGCCGGGGAGCTGTTTTTT
CASSPGPQAGELFF
>TRBV5-4|-|TRBJ2-3|-
TGTGCCAGCAGCTTGGATCCAGGCGACACAGATACGCAGTATTTT
CASSLDPGDTDTQYF
>TRBV9|-|TRBJ2-7|-
TGTGCCAGCAGCGGACATACAGGGCACGAGCAGTACTTC
CASSGHTGHEQYF
>TRBV19|-|TRBJ2-7|-
TGTGCCAGTAGGACCCGGGACATACAGACCTACGAGCAGTACTTC
CASRTRDIQTYEQYF